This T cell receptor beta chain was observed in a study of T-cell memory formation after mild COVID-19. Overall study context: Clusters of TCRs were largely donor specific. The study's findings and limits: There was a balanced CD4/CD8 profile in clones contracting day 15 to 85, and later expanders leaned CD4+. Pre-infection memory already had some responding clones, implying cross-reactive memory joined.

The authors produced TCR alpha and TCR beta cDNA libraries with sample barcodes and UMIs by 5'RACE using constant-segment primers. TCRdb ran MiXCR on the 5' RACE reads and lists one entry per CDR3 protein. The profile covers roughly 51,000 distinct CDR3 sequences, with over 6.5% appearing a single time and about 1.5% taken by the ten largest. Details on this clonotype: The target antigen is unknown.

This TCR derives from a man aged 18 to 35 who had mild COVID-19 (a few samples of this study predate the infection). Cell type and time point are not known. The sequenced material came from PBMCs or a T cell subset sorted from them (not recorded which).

Here the CDR3 reads CAITSGVTDTQYF. CDR3 DNA sequence: TGTGCCATCACTAGCGGGGTAACAGATACGCAGTATTTT. The chain recombines TRBV28 with TRBJ2-3, with TRBD2 matching over 10 bases. The CDR3 spans 13 residues. The V segment lost 10 bases and the J segment 3 bases; nucleotides outside the gene matches: 4. Germline CDR1 reads MDHEN; CDR2 reads SYDVKM.